The rows below give T cell receptor beta chains drawn from one sample of a study of blood T cell repertoires in COVID-19. The method was immunoSEQ multiplex PCR; TCRdb's version includes in-frame clones alone and lacks a portion of them. Altogether some 290,000 clones are present, about 90% being singletons, with the ten largest covering 2.5% to 3.5%. Sequencing input: peripheral blood. These receptors all stem from a woman aged 25 to 45 with COVID-19, enrolled during active disease. CDR3s include the opening cysteine and the closing phenylalanine or tryptophan. D genes are given only for firm matches. Clone size, where shown, is once, few, many, or a class for clones that have expanded.

. | TRBD1 | TRBJ1-2 | TRBV2 | TGTGCCAGCAGCGCGACAGGGTGGGATGGCTACACCTTC | CASSATGWDGYTF
once | . | TRBJ1-6 | TRBV2 | TGTGCCAGCACCTCACAGGGCTTTAAGGTTTCACCCCTCCACTTT | CASTSQGFKVSPLHF
. | . | TRBJ1-4 | TRBV4-2 | TGTGCCAGCAGCCAAGAGGGGAGTAATGAAAAACTGTTTTTT | CASSQEGSNEKLFF
. | . | TRBJ1-6 | TRBV19 | TGTGCCAGTAGTCCAACACAAAGTTCACCCCTCCACTTT | CASSPTQSSPLHF
. | TRBD1 | TRBJ1-6 | TRBV11-3 | TGTGCCAGCAGCTTAGGCGGACAGGGGAAGAATTCACCCCTCCACTTT | CASSLGGQGKNSPLHF
. | . | TRBJ2-3 | TRBV19 | TGTGCCAGTAGTATTTCCAGGAACACAGATACGCAGTATTTT | CASSISRNTDTQYF
. | TRBD1 | TRBJ1-5 | TRBV6-5 | TGTGCCAGCAGCCGCGACAGGGAGCGCAATCAGCCCCAGCATTTT | CASSRDRERNQPQHF
. | . | TRBJ1-3 | TRBV5-6 | TGTGCCAGCAGCCCCCCCCGAGGAGGGGCGGGAAACACCATATATTTT | CASSPPRGGAGNTIYF
. | TRBD1 | TRBJ1-1 | TRBV19 | TGTGCCAGTAGTATTTCCGGGACAGTGGGCCCTGAAGCTTTCTTT | CASSISGTVGPEAFF
. | TRBD2 | TRBJ2-7 | TRBV2 | TGTGCCAGCAGTGATCTGGGGAGTAGCGGGAGCTCCTACGAGCAGTACTTC | CASSDLGSSGSSYEQYF
. | TRBD2 | TRBJ2-1 | TRBV5-4 | TGTGCCAGCAGCGCGGGACTAGGATACAATGAGCAGTTCTTC | CASSAGLGYNEQFF
. | TRBD1 | TRBJ1-2 | TRBV6-5 | TGTGCCAGCAGGGGACAGCTGAATAACTATGGCTACACCTTC | CASRGQLNNYGYTF
. | TRBD2 | TRBJ2-3 | TRBV4-1 | TGCGCCAGCAGCCAAGCTAGCGGGAGGCCCCGGGATACGCAGTATTTT | CASSQASGRPRDTQYF
few | TRBD2 | TRBJ2-1 | TRBV7-9 | TGTGCCAGCAGCTTAGGTCGACTAGCCGGGTTCGATGAGCAGTTCTTC | CASSLGRLAGFDEQFF
. | TRBD1 | TRBJ2-1 | TRBV2 | TGTGCCAGCTATAAGGGGGCGAACAATGAGCAGTTCTTC | CASYKGANNEQFF
. | . | TRBJ2-6 | TRBV2 | TGTGCCAGCAGTGTCGTAAGTAAAAAGCTGTCTGGGGCCAACGTCCTGACTTTC | CASSVVSKKLSGANVLTF
. | . | TRBJ1-2 | TRBV6-6 | TGTGCCAGCAGTTACTCGACCGCGGGCGGCTACACCTTC | CASSYSTAGGYTF
. | TRBD1 | TRBJ1-4 | TRBV27 | TGTGCCAGCAGTTTATTAGGGACAGGGTACGGGGCAACTAATGAAAAACTGTTTTTT | CASSLLGTGYGATNEKLFF
. | . | TRBJ1-1 | TRBV7-9 | TGTGCCAGCAGCTCGGAGGGGATTCCGAACACTGAAGCTTTCTTT | CASSSEGIPNTEAFF
. | . | TRBJ1-5 | TRBV30 | TGTGCCTGGAGTCCCCAGGGTCGGCAGCCCCAGCATTTT | CAWSPQGRQPQHF
. | . | TRBJ1-2 | TRBV2 | TGTGCCACCGAAGGGTGGAGGAAATCTTTTCCCGGGAAGCTCTCGTTATGGGGCTACACCTTC | CATEGWRKSFPGKLSLWGYTF
. | . | TRBJ1-1 | TRBV13 | TGTGCCAGCAGGAGAAAATATGAACGCGGCACTGAAGCTTTCTTT | CASRRKYERGTEAFF
. | TRBD2 | TRBJ2-3 | TRBV7-9 | TGTGCCAGCAGCTCGGGACTAGCGGGAGATACGCAGTATTTT | CASSSGLAGDTQYF
. | TRBD2 | TRBJ2-2 | TRBV7-3 | TGTGCCAGCAGCTTCGCTAGCGGCACCGGGGAGCTGTTTTTT | CASSFASGTGELFF
few | . | TRBJ1-5 | TRBV6-2/TRBV6-3 | TGTGCCAGCAGTTACTCGAAATCTTCAGGGGCCCCCAATCAGCCCCAGCATTTT | CASSYSKSSGAPNQPQHF
. | TRBD1 | TRBJ1-1 | TRBV6-5 | TGTGCCAGCAGTCGACGGGACAGGAACACTGAAGCTTTCTTT | CASSRRDRNTEAFF
. | . | TRBJ2-7 | TRBV5-5 | TGTGCCAGCAGCTTGTTTAGGGGCCTCTTCGAGCAGTACTTC | CASSLFRGLFEQYF
. | . | TRBJ1-2 | TRBV30 | TGTGCCTGGAGTGGTCCGCGGCTACGGAACTATGGCTACACCTTC | CAWSGPRLRNYGYTF
once | . | TRBJ1-5 | TRBV4-1 | TGCGCCAGCAGCCAAGATCGGGGAAGTGGGCAGCCCCAGCATTTT | CASSQDRGSGQPQHF
. | TRBD2 | TRBJ2-3 | TRBV5-1 | TGCGCCAGCAGCTTGGGTCCCAGCGGGAGCGCAGATACGCAGTATTTT | CASSLGPSGSADTQYF
once | . | TRBJ2-3 | TRBV24-1 | TGTGCCACCAGTGATTCCGAACGGACTAGCACAGATACGCAGTATTTT | CATSDSERTSTDTQYF
. | . | TRBJ1-1 | TRBV6-5 | TGTGCCAGCAGTTACTCGGTCACGAGGAACACTGAAGCTTTCTTT | CASSYSVTRNTEAFF
. | TRBD1 | TRBJ1-2 | TRBV28 | TGTGCCAGCAGCCTAGTAGACCCCGGGACAGCTAACTATGGCTACACCTTC | CASSLVDPGTANYGYTF
. | . | TRBJ1-5 | TRBV30 | TGTGCCTGGAGTGCCGGGCTGGCAGGGGCTCAGCCCCAGCATTTT | CAWSAGLAGAQPQHF
. | . | TRBJ2-7 | TRBV11-1 | TGTGCCAGCAGCCAGGACAGGACTACCTACGAGCAGTACTTC | CASSQDRTTYEQYF
. | . | TRBJ1-2 | TRBV5-4 | TGTGCCAGCAGGGACGGTGGTGAGGGCGGTGGCTACACCTTC | CASRDGGEGGGYTF
. | . | TRBJ2-5 | TRBV19 | TGTGCCAGTAGTATACAGGAGACCCAGTACTTC | CASSIQETQYF
once | TRBD2 | TRBJ2-1 | TRBV4-1 | TGCGCCAGCAGCCACACTAGCGGGAGTCGGAATGAGCAGTTCTTC | CASSHTSGSRNEQFF
. | . | TRBJ1-3 | TRBV7-2 | TGTGCCAGCAGCTTAGGAGGGGGCTCTGGAAACACCATATATTTT | CASSLGGGSGNTIYF
. | TRBD1 | TRBJ1-5 | TRBV19 | TGTGCCAGTAGTAGGACAGGGGATCAGCCCCAGCATTTT | CASSRTGDQPQHF
. | . | TRBJ1-6 | TRBV27 | TGTGCCAGCAGTTTACGGGGGGCAGGGGCCTATAATTCACCCCTCCACTTT | CASSLRGAGAYNSPLHF
. | . | TRBJ1-2 | TRBV19 | TGTGCCACGAGGCGGGAGGACTATGGCTACACCTTC | CATRREDYGYTF
. | . | TRBJ2-4 | TRBV6-2/TRBV6-3 | TGTGCCAGCAGTTACTCAATCGGGGTGCAAAACATTCAGTACTTC | CASSYSIGVQNIQYF
. | . | TRBJ2-7 | TRBV4-1 | TGCGCCAGCAGCCTCTACCATGACAGTACTGGGACCTACGAGCAGTACTTC | CASSLYHDSTGTYEQYF
. | TRBD1 | TRBJ1-6 | TRBV19 | TGTGCCAGTGGGGGACAGGGCCTCACATCCCTCCACTTT | CASGGQGLTSLHF
once | . | TRBJ1-5 | TRBV6-5 | TGTGCCAGCAGGAAGGGACAACGCAATCAGCCCCAGCATTTT | CASRKGQRNQPQHF